This T cell receptor beta chain appears in the sequencing data of a study of blood T cell repertoires in COVID-19. Study-level information: Whether acute or convalescent, the COVID-19 samples came from the United States, Italy and Spain.

The V end was cut by 5 bases, the J end by 1 base, with 14 bases between. Germline V gene sequence: CDR1 SQVTM, CDR2 ANQGSEA. The CDR3 loop spans 14 amino acids. Sequenced by immunoSEQ multiplex PCR; TCRdb stores in-frame clones only, minus some. Of over 200,000 clones detected, approximately 80% appear once; the ten largest clones hold approximately 16%. The TCR originated in a man aged 40-49 years who had recovered from COVID-19. The gene calls are TRBV29-1 and TRBJ1-1; maybe TRBD1 (6 bases). Sequencing used PBMCs or T cells enriched from blood (not recorded which). The CDR3 spells CSVLVSRGNTEAFF. In DNA, the CDR3 is TGCAGCGTTCTTGTTAGCAGGGGGAACACTGAAGCTTTCTTT.